The table lists the clone carrying this T cell receptor beta chain with a few counts. The antigen is not known. The data are from a study of regulatory T cells in long-lasting Graves disease. Broader study findings: Possibly, too few samples lowered accuracy. Patients with persistent disease showed a bias toward TRBV28, TRBJ1-2 and TRBJ2-5.

The time point: newly diagnosed GD, antithyroid drugs for less than 3 months. With RNA extracted from PBMCs as input, the TCR library was made. Arm-PCR of CDR3 regions and iRepertoire HTBI primers were used to build TCR beta libraries. TCRdb passed the multiplex PCR reads through MiXCR, listing each CDR3 protein once. The sample shows about 520,000 distinct CDR3 sequences, approximately 12% of them seen only once. The CDR3 extends over 13 amino acids. V lost 3 bases and J lost 6; bases outside the gene matches: 6. Germline V gene data show CDR1 as DFQATT and CDR2 as SNEGSKA (reference sequence). The data were also submitted as part of a second study, on T cells in Graves' hyperthyroidism and ophthalmopathy. That source adds: With a median lead of around 5.9 months before onset, the model predicted ophthalmopathy.

The sequencing here drew on peripheral blood mononuclear cells (PBMCs), taken at new diagnosis, from a patient treated with antithyroid drugs. This clonotype originated in a woman aged 25-40 years with Graves disease. The rearrangement joins TRBV20-1 to TRBJ1-1, with 8 bases that match TRBD1. CDR3 loop: CSARGTGDAEAFF. The CDR3 coding sequence is TGCAGTGCTAGGGGGACAGGAGATGCTGAAGCTTTCTTT.